The 3 T cell receptor beta chains below come from one sample, sequenced in a study of shared clonotypes between healthy human individuals. The naive CD8 fraction comprised CD45RO-negative cells positively selected for CCR7 and excluded terminally differentiated effector memory CD45RA+ cells. Assay: immunoSEQ multiplex PCR; the TCRdb copy retains only in-frame clones and omits some. The data show some 1,900,000 clones, less than 95% seen once. Material: naive CD8+ T cells sorted from blood. The receptors stem from a young man in good health.

V is TRBV7-9 and J is TRBJ2-1; 9 nucleotides match TRBD2. The junction had 7 bases not matched to a gene; V was cut back by 5 bases and J by 14 bases. The CDR3 consists of 12 residues. The germline V gene has CDR1 SEHNR and CDR2 FQNEAQ (reference sequence). CDR3 sequence: CASSQGVAGEFF. The DNA of the CDR3 is TGTGCCAGCAGCCAGGGGGTAGCGGGGGAGTTCTTC.

J is TRBJ2-5 and V is TRBV14; D call uncertain. Germline CDR1 is SGHDN and CDR2 is FVKESK. V lost 4 bases and J 0 bases, leaving 6 bases between the germline ends. The length of the CDR3 is 13 residues. CDR3 loop: CASSPLNQETQYF. Here the CDR3 DNA reads TGTGCCAGCAGCCCCCTCAACCAAGAGACCCAGTACTTC.

The J gene is TRBJ1-3, the V gene TRBV7-6, with D uncertain. Per germline, CDR1 SGHVS and CDR2 FNYEAQ. Trimming removed 0 bases from V and 4 bases from J, with 13 bases in between. The CDR3 sequence is 16 residues long. The CDR3 coding sequence is TGTGCCAGCAGCTTAGCTCCGGCTGAGTTAGGAAACACCATATATTTT. This gives the protein CASSLAPAELGNTIYF.